The T cell receptor beta chain described here comes from a study of T cell responses to AZD1222 COVID-19 vaccine. Findings of the study overall: Baseline seropositivity characterized only six AZD1222 recipients. Rises in breadth and depth of Spike-specific TCRs came after two AZD1222 doses. A mostly white British donor set with more females was recruited, and clonal diversity was possibly underestimated.

Clones were sequenced by immunoSEQ multiplex PCR, and TCRdb holds only the in-frame ones, with some missing. This sample has roughly 130,000 clones, with approximately 90% found just once. Note on this clone: Its antigen is as yet unknown.

The sequencing used peripheral blood, collected on day 0 of AZD1222 vaccination. The receptor was isolated from an adult in good health.

CDR3 protein: CASSKIRQGIFSPLHF. The CDR3 DNA reads as TGTGCCAGCAGCAAAATTCGACAGGGAATATTTTCACCCCTCCACTTT. The chain has TRBV11-2 and TRBJ1-6, with 7 nucleotides matching TRBD1. V lost 5 bases to trimming and J lost 9 bases; unmatched junction nucleotides: 13. CDR1 and CDR2 (germline): SGHAT, FQNNGV. The length of the CDR3 is 16 residues.